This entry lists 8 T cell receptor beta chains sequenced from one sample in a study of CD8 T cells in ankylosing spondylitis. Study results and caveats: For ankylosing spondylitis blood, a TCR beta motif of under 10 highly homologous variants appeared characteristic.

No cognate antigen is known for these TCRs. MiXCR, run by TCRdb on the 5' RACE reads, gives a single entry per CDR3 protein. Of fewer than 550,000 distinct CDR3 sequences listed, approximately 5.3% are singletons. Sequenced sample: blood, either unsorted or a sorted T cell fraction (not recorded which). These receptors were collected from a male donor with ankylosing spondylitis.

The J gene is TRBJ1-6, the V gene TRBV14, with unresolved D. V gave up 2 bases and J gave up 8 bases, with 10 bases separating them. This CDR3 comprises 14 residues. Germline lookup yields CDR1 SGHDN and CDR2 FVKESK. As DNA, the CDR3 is TGTGCCAGCAGCCAACGGACCCGATATTCACCCCTCCACTTT. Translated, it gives CASSQRTRYSPLHF.

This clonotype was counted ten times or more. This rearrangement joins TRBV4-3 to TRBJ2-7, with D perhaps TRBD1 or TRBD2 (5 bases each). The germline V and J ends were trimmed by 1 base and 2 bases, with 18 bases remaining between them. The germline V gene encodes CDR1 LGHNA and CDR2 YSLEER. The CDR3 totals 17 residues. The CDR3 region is CASSQGPSGTDAYEQYF. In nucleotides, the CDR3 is TGCGCCAGCAGCCAAGGACCGTCCGGGACGGATGCCTACGAGCAGTACTTC.

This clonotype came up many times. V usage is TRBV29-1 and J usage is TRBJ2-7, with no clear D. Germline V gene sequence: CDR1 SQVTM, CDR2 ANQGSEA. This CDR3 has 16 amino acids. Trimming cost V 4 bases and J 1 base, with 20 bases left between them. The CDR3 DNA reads TGCAGCGTTGGTGGTCGATTGGCGCTTCATTCCTACGAGCAGTACTTC. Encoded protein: CSVGGRLALHSYEQYF.

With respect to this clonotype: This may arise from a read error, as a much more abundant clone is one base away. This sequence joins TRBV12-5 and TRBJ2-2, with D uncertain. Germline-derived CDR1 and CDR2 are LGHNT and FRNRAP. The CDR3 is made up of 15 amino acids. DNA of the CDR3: TGTGTTAGTGGCCCCGACGACAAGAACACCGGGGAGCTGTTTTTT. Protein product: CVSGPDDKNTGELFF.

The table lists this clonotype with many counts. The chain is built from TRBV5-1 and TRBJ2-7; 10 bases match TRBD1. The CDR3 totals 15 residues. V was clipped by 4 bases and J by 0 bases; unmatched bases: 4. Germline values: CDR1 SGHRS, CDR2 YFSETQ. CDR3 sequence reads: CASSRGQGYSYEQYF. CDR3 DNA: TGCGCCAGCAGCAGGGGACAGGGGTACTCCTACGAGCAGTACTTC.

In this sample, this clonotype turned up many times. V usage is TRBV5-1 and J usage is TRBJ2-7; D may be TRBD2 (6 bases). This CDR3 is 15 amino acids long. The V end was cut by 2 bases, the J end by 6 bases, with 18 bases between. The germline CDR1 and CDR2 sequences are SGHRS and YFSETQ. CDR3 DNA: TGCGCCAGCAGCTTACAAGGGGCAGAAGCGGGCGAGCAGTACTTC. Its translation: CASSLQGAEAGEQYF. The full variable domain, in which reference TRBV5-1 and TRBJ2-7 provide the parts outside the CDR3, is KAGVTQTPRYLIKTRGQQVTLSCSPISGHRSVSWYQQTPGQGLQFLFEYFSETQRNKGNFPGRFSGRQFSNSRSEMNVSTLELGDSALYLCASSLQGAEAGEQYFGPGTRLTVT.

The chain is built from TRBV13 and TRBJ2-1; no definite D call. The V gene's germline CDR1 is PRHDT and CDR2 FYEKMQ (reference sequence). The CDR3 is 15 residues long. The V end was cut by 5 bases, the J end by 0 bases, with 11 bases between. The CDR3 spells CASSIGASSYNEQFF. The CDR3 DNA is TGTGCCAGCAGCATTGGAGCTTCCTCCTACAATGAGCAGTTCTTC. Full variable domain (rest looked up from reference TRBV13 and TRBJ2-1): AAGVIQSPRHLIKEKRETATLKCYPIPRHDTVYWYQQGPGQDPQFLISFYEKMQSDKGSIPDRFSAQQFSDYHSELNMSSLELGDSALYFCASSIGASSYNEQFFGPGTRLTVL.

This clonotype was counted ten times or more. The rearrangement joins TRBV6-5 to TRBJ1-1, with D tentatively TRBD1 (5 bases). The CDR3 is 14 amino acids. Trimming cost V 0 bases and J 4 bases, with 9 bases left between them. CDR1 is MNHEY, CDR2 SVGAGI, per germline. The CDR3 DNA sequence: TGTGCCAGCAGTTACTCGCCGACAGCCACTGAAGCTTTCTTT. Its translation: CASSYSPTATEAFF.